This passage covers 11 T cell receptor beta chains from one sample sequenced in a study of blood T cells in healthy people across ages. PCR was performed a second time for roughly 7 to 11 cycles using a sample-barcoded 5' primer and a J-beta primer mix. TCRdb re-derived calls from the 5' RACE reads in MiXCR, one entry per CDR3 protein. The table shows some 1,500,000 distinct CDR3 sequences, with 42% occurring only once. What was sequenced was blood. All receptors derive from a young woman in good health.

The V call is TRBV6-2 or TRBV6-3, the J call TRBJ1-5, with 9 bases identical to TRBD1. Germline V gene lookup returns CDR1 MNHEY and CDR2 SVGEGT. This CDR3 has 16 residues. J gave up 5 bases and V 4 bases, and 9 bases lay outside the gene matches. In nucleotides, the CDR3 is TGTGCCAGCAGTTTCTCCGGGACAGGGTCAGATCAGCCCCAGCATTTT. Amino acid sequence: CASSFSGTGSDQPQHF.

This clonotype was seen more than once but under ten times. The chain has TRBV4-1 and TRBJ2-2, with 7 bases that match TRBD2. CDR1 is MGHRA, CDR2 YSYEKL, per germline. Germline trimming cut 1 base from V and 1 base from J; bases unmatched to any gene: 3. The CDR3 is 16 residues long. The DNA of the CDR3 is TGCGCCAGCAGCCAAGCTAGCGGACGGAACACCGGGGAGCTGTTTTTT. The encoded protein is CASSQASGRNTGELFF.

This chain uses TRBV7-9 with TRBJ2-5; 8 bases are shared with TRBD1. The CDR3 has 14 amino acids. Germline V CDR1 and CDR2: SEHNR, FQNEAQ (reference sequence). Trimming cost V 5 bases and J 2 bases; bases outside gene matches: 4. As DNA, the CDR3 is TGTGCCAGCAGCGCTTGGACAGGGCAAGAGACCCAGTACTTC. The encoded protein is CASSAWTGQETQYF.

This clonotype was seen many times. The chain recombines TRBV4-3 with TRBJ2-7; D perhaps matches TRBD2 (6 bases). Trimming took off 0 bases at V and 0 bases at J, with 15 bases between the two ends. The CDR3 loop spans 17 amino acids. CDR1 and CDR2 from the germline V gene are LGHNA and YSLEER. The CDR3, as DNA: TGCGCCAGCAGCCAAGATCTCGCAGGGAGGAGCTCCTACGAGCAGTACTTC. This sequence encodes CASSQDLAGRSSYEQYF.

Remarks on this clonotype: The final CDR3 position lacks the conserved phenylalanine or tryptophan, pointing to a likely read error. The V call is TRBV7-2, the J call TRBJ2-2, with TRBD2 identical over 8 bases. Germline V CDR1 and CDR2: SGHTA, FQGNSA. The J segment lost 7 bases and the V segment lost 8 bases, leaving 3 bases of the junction unmatched. This CDR3 spans 12 amino acids. CDR3 region: CASASGYGELFL. CDR3 bases: TGTGCCAGCGCTAGCGGGTACGGGGAGCTGTTTTTA.

V is TRBV29-1 and J is TRBJ1-2; possible D gene TRBD1, 5 bases. Germline V gene sequence: CDR1 SQVTM, CDR2 ANQGSEA. This CDR3 region has 15 residues. V dropped 6 bases and J dropped 1 base, with 18 bases sitting between them. For the CDR3, the DNA is TGCAGCGTCGAGACCGGGGCCGGGGTTAACTATGGCTACACCTTC. Translation: CSVETGAGVNYGYTF.

The chain combines TRBV12-3 or TRBV12-4 with TRBJ2-5; 7 bases fit TRBD2. The better agreement between TRBJ2-7 and the DNA end casts doubt on the J call. CDR3 size: 15 residues. The CDR3 DNA reads as TGTGCCAGCAGTCTGTCCCGAGCGGGGACCTACGAGCAGTACTTC. It codes for CASSLSRAGTYEQYF.

This clonotype was observed a few times. The rearrangement links TRBV20-1 to TRBJ1-2; TRBD1 might be the D (6 bases). V was shortened by 0 bases and J by 7 bases, with 15 bases between the two germline ends. The CDR3 covers 14 residues. Looked up from germline, CDR1 is DFQATT and CDR2 is SNEGSKA (reference sequence). CDR3 loop: CSARDAGAGSGYTF. In DNA, the CDR3 is TGCAGTGCTAGAGACGCGGGGGCTGGTTCTGGCTACACCTTC.

The table lists this clonotype with a few counts. This sequence joins TRBV7-2 and TRBJ1-4, with 10 bases identical to TRBD1. V shed 5 bases and J 8 bases; nucleotides not matched to a gene: 5. Germline V CDR1 and CDR2: SGHTA, FQGNSA. This CDR3 contains 14 residues. The CDR3 nucleotides read TGTGCCAGCAGCGTCGGGACAGGGGTAGAAAAACTGTTTTTT. Translating gives CASSVGTGVEKLFF.

Details on this clonotype: A much larger clone sits a single nucleotide away, making a read error possible. This chain connects TRBV19 to TRBJ1-2; TRBD1 might be the D (6 bases). In germline, CDR1 is LNHDA, CDR2 SQIVND (reference sequence). CDR3 length: 15 residues. The CDR3 region is CANSTKPDRNYGYTF. As DNA, the CDR3 is TGTGCCAATAGTACCAAACCGGACAGAAACTATGGCTACACCTTC.

This clonotype was seen a few times. This chain uses TRBV10-3 with TRBJ2-7, with 7 bases that match TRBD2. Germline assignment: CDR1 ENHRY and CDR2 SYGVKD. V lost 6 bases, J lost 3 bases, and 2 bases stayed unmatched. CDR3 size: 12 residues. The CDR3 DNA is TGTGCCATCAGACGGGACTACTACGAGCAGTACTTC. Translation gives CAIRRDYYEQYF.